This T cell receptor beta chain originates from a study of T cell responses to AZD1222 COVID-19 vaccine. The assay was immunoSEQ multiplex PCR, and TCRdb's table has in-frame clones only and misses some. Of about 100,000 clones in the sample, around 87% were seen once. The origin of this receptor is an adult in good health. This sample comprised peripheral blood, obtained on day 0 of MenACWY control vaccination.

The CDR3 coding sequence is TGCGCCAGCAGCTCGCGACAGGGCCCCCACAACACTGAAGCTTTCTTT. It specifies CASSSRQGPHNTEAFF. J is TRBJ1-1 and V is TRBV5-1, with 7 bases aligning to TRBD1. Germline trimming cut 3 bases from V and 2 bases from J; bases unmatched to any gene: 10. This CDR3 contains 16 residues. Germline assignment: CDR1 SGHRS and CDR2 YFSETQ.